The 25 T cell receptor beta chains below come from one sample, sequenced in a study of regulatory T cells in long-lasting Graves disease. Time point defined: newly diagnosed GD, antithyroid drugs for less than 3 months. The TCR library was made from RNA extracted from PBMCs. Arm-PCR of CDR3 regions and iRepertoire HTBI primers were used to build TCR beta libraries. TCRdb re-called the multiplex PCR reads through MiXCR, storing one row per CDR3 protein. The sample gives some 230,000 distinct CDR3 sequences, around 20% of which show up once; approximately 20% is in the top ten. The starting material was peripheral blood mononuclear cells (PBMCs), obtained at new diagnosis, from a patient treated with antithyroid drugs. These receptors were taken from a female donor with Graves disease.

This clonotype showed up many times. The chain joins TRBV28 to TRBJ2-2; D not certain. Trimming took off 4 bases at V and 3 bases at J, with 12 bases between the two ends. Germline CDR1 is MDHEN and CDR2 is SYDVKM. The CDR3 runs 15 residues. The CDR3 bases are TGTGCCAGCAGTTGGGGTGTCGCGGACACCGGGGAGCTGTTTTTT. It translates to CASSWGVADTGELFF.

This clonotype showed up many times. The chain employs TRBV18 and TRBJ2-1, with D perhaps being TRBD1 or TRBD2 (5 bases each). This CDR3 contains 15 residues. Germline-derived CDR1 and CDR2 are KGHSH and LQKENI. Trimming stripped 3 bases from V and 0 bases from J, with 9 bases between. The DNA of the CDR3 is TGTGCCAGCTCACCTGGGACGGGCTCCTACAATGAGCAGTTCTTC. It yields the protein CASSPGTGSYNEQFF.

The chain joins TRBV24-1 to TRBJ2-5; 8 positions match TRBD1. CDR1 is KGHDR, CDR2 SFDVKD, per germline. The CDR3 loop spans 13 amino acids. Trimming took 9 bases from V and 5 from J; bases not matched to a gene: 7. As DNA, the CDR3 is TGTGCCACCTCCGACAGGGGAGTGGAGACCCAGTACTTC. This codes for CATSDRGVETQYF.

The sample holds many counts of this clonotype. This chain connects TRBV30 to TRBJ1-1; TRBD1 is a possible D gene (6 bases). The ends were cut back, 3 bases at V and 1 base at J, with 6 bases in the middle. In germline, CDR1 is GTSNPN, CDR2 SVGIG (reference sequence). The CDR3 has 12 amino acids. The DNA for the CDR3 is TGTGCCTGGAGACAGGGGAACACTGAAGCTTTCTTT. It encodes CAWRQGNTEAFF.

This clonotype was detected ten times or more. CDR3 region: CASSYGTGRNGYTF. As DNA, the CDR3 is TGTGCCAGCAGTTACGGGACAGGGAGGAATGGCTACACCTTC. This chain links TRBV6-2 or TRBV6-3 with TRBJ1-2; TRBD1 aligns across 9 bases. Per germline, CDR1 MNHEY and CDR2 SVGEGT. The CDR3 is 14 amino acids. V shed 2 bases and J 6 bases; nucleotides not matched to a gene: 4.

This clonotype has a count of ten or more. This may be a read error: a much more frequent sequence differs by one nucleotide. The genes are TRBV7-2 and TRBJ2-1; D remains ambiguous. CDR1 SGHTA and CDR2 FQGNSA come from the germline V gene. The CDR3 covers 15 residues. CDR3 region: CASSLRDFNYNEQLF. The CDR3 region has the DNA TGTGCCAGCAGCTTAAGAGACTTTAACTACAATGAGCAGCTCTTC.

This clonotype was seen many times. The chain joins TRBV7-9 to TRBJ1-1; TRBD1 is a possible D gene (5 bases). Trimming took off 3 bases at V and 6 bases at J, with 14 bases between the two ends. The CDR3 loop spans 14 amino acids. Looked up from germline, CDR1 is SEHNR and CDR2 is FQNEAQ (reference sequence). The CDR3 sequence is CASSFGGVNPEAFF. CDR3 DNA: TGTGCCAGCAGCTTCGGGGGGGTTAACCCTGAAGCTTTCTTT.

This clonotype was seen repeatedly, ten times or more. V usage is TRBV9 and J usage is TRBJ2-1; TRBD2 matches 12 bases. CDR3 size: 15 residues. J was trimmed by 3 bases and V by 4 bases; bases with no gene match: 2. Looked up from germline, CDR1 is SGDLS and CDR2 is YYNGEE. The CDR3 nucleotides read TGTGCCAGCAGCCTGGGACTAGCGGGCTACAATGAGCAGTTCTTC. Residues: CASSLGLAGYNEQFF.

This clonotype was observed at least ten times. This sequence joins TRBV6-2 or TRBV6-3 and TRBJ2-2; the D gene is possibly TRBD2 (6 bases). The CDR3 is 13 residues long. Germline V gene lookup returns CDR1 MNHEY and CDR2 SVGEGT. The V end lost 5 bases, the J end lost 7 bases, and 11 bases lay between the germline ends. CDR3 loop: CASSVDYRGELFF. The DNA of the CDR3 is TGTGCCAGCAGTGTGGACTATCGCGGGGAGCTGTTTTTT.

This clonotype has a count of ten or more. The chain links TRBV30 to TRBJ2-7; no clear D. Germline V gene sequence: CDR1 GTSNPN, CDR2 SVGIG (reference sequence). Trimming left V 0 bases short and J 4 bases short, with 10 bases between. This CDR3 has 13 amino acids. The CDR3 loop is CAWSVPGEYEQYF. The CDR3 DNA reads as TGTGCCTGGAGTGTCCCGGGCGAGTACGAGCAGTACTTC.

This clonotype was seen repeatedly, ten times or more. The CDR3 DNA follows: TGTGCCAGCAGCAGCCCTTCCGGGACAGGGACCGCCGGGGAGCTGTTTTTT. It encodes CASSSPSGTGTAGELFF. The chain employs TRBV7-9 and TRBJ2-2; 9 nucleotides line up with TRBD1. The germline V gene has CDR1 SEHNR and CDR2 FQNEAQ (reference sequence). CDR3 length equals 17 residues. The trim removed 5 bases at V and 6 bases at J, leaving 13 bases unmatched.

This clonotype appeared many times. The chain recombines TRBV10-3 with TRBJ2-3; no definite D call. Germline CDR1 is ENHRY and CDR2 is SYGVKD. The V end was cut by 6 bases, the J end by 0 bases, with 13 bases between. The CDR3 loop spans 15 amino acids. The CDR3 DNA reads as TGTGCCATCAGCTCCTCTGGCGGCAGCACAGATACGCAGTATTTT. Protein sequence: CAISSSGGSTDTQYF.

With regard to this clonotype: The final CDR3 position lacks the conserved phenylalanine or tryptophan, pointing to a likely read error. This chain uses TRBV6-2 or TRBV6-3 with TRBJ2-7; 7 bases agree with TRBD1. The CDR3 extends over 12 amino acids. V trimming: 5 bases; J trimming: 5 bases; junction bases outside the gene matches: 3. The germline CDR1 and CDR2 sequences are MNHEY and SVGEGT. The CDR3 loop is CASSPDRDEQYL. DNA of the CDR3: TGTGCCAGCAGTCCAGACAGGGACGAGCAGTACCTC.

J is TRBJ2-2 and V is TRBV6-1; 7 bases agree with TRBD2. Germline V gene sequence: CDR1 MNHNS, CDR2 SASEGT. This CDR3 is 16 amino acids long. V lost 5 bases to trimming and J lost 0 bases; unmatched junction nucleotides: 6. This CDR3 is CASSPPSGPNTGELFF. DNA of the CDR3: TGTGCCAGCAGTCCTCCTAGCGGTCCGAACACCGGGGAGCTGTTTTTT.

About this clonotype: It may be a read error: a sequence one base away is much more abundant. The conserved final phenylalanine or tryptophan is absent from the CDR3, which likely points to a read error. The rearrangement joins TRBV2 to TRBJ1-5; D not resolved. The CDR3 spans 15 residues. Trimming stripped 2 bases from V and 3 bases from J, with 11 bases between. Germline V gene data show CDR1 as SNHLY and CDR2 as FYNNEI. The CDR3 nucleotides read TGTGCCAGCAGTGAACTTTGGTCCAACAATCAGCCCCAGCATGTT. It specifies CASSELWSNNQPQHV.

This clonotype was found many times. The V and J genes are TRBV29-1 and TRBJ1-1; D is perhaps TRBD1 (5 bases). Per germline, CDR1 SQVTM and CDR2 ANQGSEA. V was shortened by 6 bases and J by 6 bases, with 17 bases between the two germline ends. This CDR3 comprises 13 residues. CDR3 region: CSVERDGGSEAFF. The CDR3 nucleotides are TGCAGCGTCGAACGGGACGGAGGATCTGAAGCTTTCTTT.

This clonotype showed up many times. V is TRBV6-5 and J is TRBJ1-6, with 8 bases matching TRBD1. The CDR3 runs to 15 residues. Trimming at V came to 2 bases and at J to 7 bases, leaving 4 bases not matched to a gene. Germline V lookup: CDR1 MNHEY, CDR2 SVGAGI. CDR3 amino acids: CASSYGQGGNSPLHF. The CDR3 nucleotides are TGTGCCAGCAGTTACGGACAGGGAGGCAATTCACCCCTCCACTTT.

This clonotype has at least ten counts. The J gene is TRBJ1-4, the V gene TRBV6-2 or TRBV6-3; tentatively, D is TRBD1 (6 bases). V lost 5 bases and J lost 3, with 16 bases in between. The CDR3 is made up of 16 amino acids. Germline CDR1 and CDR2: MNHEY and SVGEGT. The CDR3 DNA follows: TGTGCCAGCAGTCAAAATGACAGGATCGCTAATGAAAAACTGTTTTTT. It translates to CASSQNDRIANEKLFF.

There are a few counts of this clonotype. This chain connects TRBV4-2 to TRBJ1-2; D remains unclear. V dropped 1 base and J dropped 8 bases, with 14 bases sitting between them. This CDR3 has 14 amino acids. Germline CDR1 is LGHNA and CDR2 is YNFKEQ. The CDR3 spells CASSQGSPPRGYTF. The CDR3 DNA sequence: TGTGCCAGCAGCCAAGGGTCCCCGCCTCGGGGCTACACCTTC.

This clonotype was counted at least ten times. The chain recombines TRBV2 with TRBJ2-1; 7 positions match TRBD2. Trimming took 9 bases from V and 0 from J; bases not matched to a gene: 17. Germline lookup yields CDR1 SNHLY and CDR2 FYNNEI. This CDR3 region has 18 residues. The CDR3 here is CASTLARLAAGSYNEQFF. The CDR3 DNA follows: TGTGCCAGTACACTAGCGCGTCTTGCCGCTGGCTCCTACAATGAGCAGTTCTTC.

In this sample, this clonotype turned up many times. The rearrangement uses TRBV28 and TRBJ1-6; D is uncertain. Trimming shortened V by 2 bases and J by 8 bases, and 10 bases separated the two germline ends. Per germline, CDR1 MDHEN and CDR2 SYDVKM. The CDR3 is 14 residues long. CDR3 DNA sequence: TGTGCCAGCAGTTTAGCGGGATATTATTCACCCCTCCACTTT. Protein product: CASSLAGYYSPLHF.

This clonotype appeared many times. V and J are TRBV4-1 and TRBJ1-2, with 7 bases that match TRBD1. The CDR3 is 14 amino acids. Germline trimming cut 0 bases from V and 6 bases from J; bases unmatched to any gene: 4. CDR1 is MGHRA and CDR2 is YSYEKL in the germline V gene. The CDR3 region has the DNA TGCGCCAGCAGCCAAGATTCAGGGGGGAATGGCTACACCTTC. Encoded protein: CASSQDSGGNGYTF.

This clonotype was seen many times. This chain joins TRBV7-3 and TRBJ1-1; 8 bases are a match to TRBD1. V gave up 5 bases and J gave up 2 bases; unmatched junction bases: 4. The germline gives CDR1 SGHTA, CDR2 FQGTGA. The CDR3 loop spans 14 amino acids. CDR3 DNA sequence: TGTGCCAGCAGCGCTGGACAGGGAAACACTGAAGCTTTCTTT. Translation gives CASSAGQGNTEAFF.

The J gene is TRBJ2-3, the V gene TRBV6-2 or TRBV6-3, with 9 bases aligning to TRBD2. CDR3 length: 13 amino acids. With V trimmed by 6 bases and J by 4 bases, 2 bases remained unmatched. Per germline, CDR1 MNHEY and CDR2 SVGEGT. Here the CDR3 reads CASSGLASDTQYF. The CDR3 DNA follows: TGTGCCAGCAGCGGACTAGCGTCAGATACGCAGTATTTT.

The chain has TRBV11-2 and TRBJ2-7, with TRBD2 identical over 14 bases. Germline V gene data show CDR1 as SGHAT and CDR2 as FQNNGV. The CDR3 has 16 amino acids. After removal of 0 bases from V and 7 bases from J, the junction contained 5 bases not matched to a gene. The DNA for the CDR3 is TGTGCCAGCAGCTTAGAGGGACTAGCGGGAGAGGTTGAGCAGTACTTC. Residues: CASSLEGLAGEVEQYF.